Sequencing of this TCR beta chain was carried out in a study of cytomegalovirus exposure and HLA in healthy donors (dated by TCRdb to about 2017). Study-wide context: According to an earlier analysis of around 600 of the donors, some 170 million T cells yielded over 100 million unique TCR beta sequences and approximately 300 Gb of sequence data. An early release that covered about 600 HLA-typed donors contained about 300 gigabases of sequencing data and 85 million to 100 million unique TCR sequences. Of the roughly 400 genotyped donors, about 84% fell in the genetic ancestry cluster associated with self-reported Caucasian donors. The study was designed to test whether signatures of past pathogen exposure could be identified by cataloging public T cell receptors. The study used immunosequencing to profile the T cell repertoires of several hundred subjects and linked those repertoires to cytomegalovirus serostatus. A separate validation cohort of over a hundred different subjects was used in addition to the roughly 640-subject first cohort. To predict cytomegalovirus infection status, the study brought together high-throughput TCR immunosequencing, statistical association of individual TCRs with disease status, and machine learning. To study patterns of TCR occurrence, a later analysis re-analyzed previously published TCR beta repertoires from several hundred donors and added high-resolution HLA genotyping. Rather than drawing on any new phenotypic data, the later analysis identified candidate immune exposures from TCR beta sequences and the way those sequences occurred across donors. In an earlier analysis of about 590 of the donors, high-throughput TCR beta sequencing was used to judge whether each TCR beta V gene segment behaved as functional or pseudogenic. Donor age, sex, ethnicity and CMV serostatus were compiled alongside the repertoire data. A later genetic analysis used genome-wide SNP genotypes for about 65% of the roughly 670 donors, treating that subset as a discovery cohort. Every discovery cohort repertoire had been produced on one sequencing platform. HLA typing included class I and class II loci at four-digit resolution. Typing coverage differed by locus: A, B, C, DRB1 and DQB1 were typed in about 629-640 donors, DQA1 in 500 to 550, DPA1 in over 600, and DPB1 in 472. Roughly 5 DR-DQ haplotypes were handled as single units for association and clustering, since linkage in the cohort was strong. Among almost 400 genotyped donors of the cohort, an average of about 240,000 unique TCR beta nucleotide sequences were sequenced per donor, around 18% of them non-productive.

Libraries were made using the immunoSEQ multiplex PCR assay. The multiplex PCR relied on a mix of 60 forward primers for TCR Vbeta segments and 13 reverse primers for TCR Jbeta segments. Amplification of the CDR3 region of rearranged TCR beta genes was performed with a multiplex PCR assay on genomic DNA. On the Illumina HiSeq System, the amplified TCR beta libraries were sequenced as 87-base-pair reads. As for the original processing: Across the 500 to 850 repertoires, a later analysis counted 80 million or so unique TCR beta chains, 9 million to 14 million of which were shared by at least two donors. A nearest-neighbor algorithm error-corrected the raw reads and collapsed the reads into unique sequences, merging closely related sequences to remove PCR and sequencing errors. V, D and J gene segments were assigned by aligning CDR3 sequences to IMGT reference sequences. For a sequence to be retained, a match of at least six nucleotides was required to both a V gene segment and a J gene segment. A rearrangement was called productive if the CDR3 had no stop codons and remained in frame with V and J, and every other rearrangement was called non-productive. CDR3 was defined by IMGT convention, running from the second conserved V-encoded cysteine to the conserved J-encoded phenylalanine. In an earlier analysis of roughly 580 of the donors, sequences lacking an unambiguous match to a single V gene segment were excluded. In an earlier analysis of 450 to 700 of the donors, V segments were called functional above 56.7% productive rearrangements and were called segregating when the between-donor standard deviation exceeded 5%. A statistical classification framework was built for diagnosing cytomegalovirus status from the catalog of TCR beta chain sequences. A later analysis assigned V and J genes by comparing TCR nucleotide sequences with IMGT/GENE-DB human TR gene sequences. In a later analysis, CDR3 sequences and most-parsimonious VDJ recombination scenarios were assigned using the TCRdist pipeline. A later analysis defined each TCR beta chain by its CDR3 amino acid sequence plus V-gene family, and excluded reads lacking a unique V-gene family. To address suspected cross-contamination and a sequencing artifact, a later analysis removed over 500 highly shared, low-generation-probability nucleotide sequences. In a later analysis, a clonal expansion index for each public chain was calculated from normalized within-repertoire ranks of inferred template counts. A later analysis computed generation probabilities with a VDJ recombination model fitted to out-of-frame rearrangements, and checked the results against IGoR. Hypergeometric tests were used in a later analysis to score TCR-TCR, TCR-HLA and TCR-CMV co-occurrence, with a repertoire-size bias correction applied to the TCR pairs. False discovery rates were estimated in a later analysis by permuting HLA or CMV assignments 20 times. In a later analysis, co-occurring TCRs were grouped with DBSCAN, and TCRdist sequence similarity was added when clustering was performed within HLA-allele-positive subsets. For co-occurrence clustering, repertoires with fewer than 30,000 or more than 120,000 public chains were excluded, along with 4 to 6 repertoires with anomalous nucleotide sharing. The table was pulled from immuneACCESS by TCRdb, which kept in-frame rearrangements only. Such tables lose some clones; where checked, under half of the loss comes from unresolved V genes, and the rest has no known cause. Clone size and V and J calls were adopted from that table, with D and trimming inferred from the DNA. This sample holds 150,000 to 200,000 clones; roughly 77% were observed only once. Roughly 1.5% of the sample goes to the ten largest clones.

In total, approximately 610 healthy bone marrow donors made up the cohort. Cohort members were all nominally healthy when sampled, although unrecorded immune exposures were likely present. The donor was CMV seronegative and belonged to the group of roughly 330 seronegative cohort members. Each donor provided a peripheral blood sample, and peripheral blood mononuclear cells were used for TCR beta sequencing. The Qiagen DNeasy Blood Extraction Kit was used to extract genomic DNA from the blood cell samples. The CDR3 goes from the cysteine to the phenylalanine over 16 residues. This entry keeps only the CDR3 DNA: 48 bases, framed from base 1. Trimming removed 1 base from V and 3 bases from J; the gene matches leave 6 bases unexplained. Looking up the germline V gene yields CDR1 SGHRS and CDR2 YFSETQ. Note on this clone: Its antigen has not been determined. It has no much larger one-base neighbor in the sample; base qualities were not kept.

Beyond this particular receptor, the publication reports: Three of the identified cytomegalovirus-associated TCR beta chains were confirmed in vitro to be specific for cytomegalovirus antigens. CMV serostatus was the only immune exposure information available for the cohort. A later analysis found that TCR association rates varied across HLA loci, with DRB1 alleles showing the most associated TCRs and HLA-C alleles the fewest. Broadly in line with IMGT annotations, most TCR beta V segments showed up in productive rearrangements about 87% or about 30% of the time in an earlier analysis of several hundred of the donors. According to a later analysis, most CMV-associated TCR beta chains appeared to be HLA-restricted, and the HLA associations seemed to be driven largely by CMV exposure. Assigning TCR associations to individual alleles was difficult when HLA alleles, especially DR and DQ, strongly co-occurred. The authors suggested that the approach could potentially be extended to other disease states and immunological phenotypes. Cytomegalovirus status was reported to be diagnosed by the classifier with high specificity and sensitivity in both the original and validation cohorts. The presence/absence analyses assumed that sequencing depth was roughly uniform across donors, and that assumption may not be true. A further reported finding was that TCR beta sequences accurately predicted the HLA-A and HLA-B alleles for most subjects in the first cohort. A later analysis found that HLA-associated TCR beta chains were more clonally expanded and had lower generation probabilities than equally common non-associated chains. A group of highly shared sequence variants was considered likely to be a technical artifact of the sequencing pipeline. A later analysis reported that several top co-occurrence clusters appeared linked to parvovirus B19, influenza, CMV and Epstein-Barr virus. Because counts were too low, some 17 rarely observed V segments, including chromosome 9 orphons, were excluded from the earlier analysis of 500 to 700 of the donors. This cohort had only TCR beta chains sequenced, and the lack of alpha or paired-chain data limited which features could be detected. Some IMGT-functional V segments, including TRBV6-2 and TRBV6-3, could not be distinguished by the 87-base-pair reads and were therefore excluded. Linkage disequilibrium might explain the correlated functional status among segregating V segments, but an unknown experimental factor could not be excluded. Across donors, most TCR sequences were observed very rarely, whereas some public TCRs were present in many individuals. V-gene and J-gene trimming of TCR beta chains was associated with a missense DCLRE1C variant in a later genetic analysis, and the association was replicated in an independent cohort. A total of 150 or so TCR beta chains were listed by the study as associated with cytomegalovirus. In a later analysis, 16,951 TCR beta sequences were associated with specific HLA alleles at a false discovery rate of 0.05. Because HLA typing was missing for some donors at each locus, association tests included only the typed subset. In a later genetic analysis, fewer N-insertions in productive TCRs were reported among donors in an Asian-associated ancestry cluster than the 666-donor mean.

The rearranged segments are TRBV5-1 and TRBJ1-4, with 7 central nucleotides matching TRBD1. Sample: PBMCs. The TCR sequence derives from a woman aged 50 to 65 in good health and CMV-seronegative. The CDR3 corresponds to CASSLRGRGPNEKLFF. Read as DNA, the sequence is TGCGCCAGCAGCTTGAGGGGGCGTGGGCCTAATGAAAAACTGTTTTTT.